The 25 T cell receptor beta chains given below trace back to one sample, sequenced in a study of CD4 T cells in relation to SARS-CoV-2 and coronaviruses. Sequencing used immunoSEQ multiplex PCR; TCRdb keeps in-frame clones, though not all of them. The profile shows around 25,000 clones, 76% of them singletons. CD4+ T cells from unexposed donors were obtained before the COVID-19 pandemic (2011-2018). CD4+ T cells were isolated from the cells after 10 days of culture. These receptors' antigens are unknown. The sample comprised CD4+ T cells from PBMCs, cultured in vitro. The receptors shown here come from a human donor in good health.

The chain carries TRBV11-2 and TRBJ1-2; D is perhaps TRBD1 (5 bases). This CDR3 is built from 15 residues. Between the trimmed V and J ends, which lost 1 base and 7 bases, there was a span of 16 bases. Germline CDR1 SGHAT, CDR2 FQNNGV. In DNA form, the CDR3 reads TGTGCCAGCAGCTTAGCTCCGGGGGGGACTTTTGGCTACACCTTC. Its translation: CASSLAPGGTFGYTF. The whole variable domain, filled in from reference TRBV11-2 and TRBJ1-2, reads EAGVAQSPRYKIIEKRQSVAFWCNPISGHATLYWYQQILGQGPKLLIQFQNNGVVDDSQLPKDRFSAERLKGVDSTLKIQPAKLEDSAVYLCASSLAPGGTFGYTFGSGTRLTVV.

This clone was seen only a few times. This chain joins TRBV2 and TRBJ2-7; no clear D gene. From germline, CDR1 is SNHLY and CDR2 FYNNEI. The CDR3 spans 14 residues. Trimming pared 3 bases from V and 2 bases from J, leaving 11 bases between. The CDR3 DNA reads TGTGCCAGCAGTGACAAAGGGCCTCCCTACGAGCAGTACTTC. Residues: CASSDKGPPYEQYF.

V is TRBV29-1 and J is TRBJ2-3; the match to TRBD1 covers 7 bases. The CDR3 loop spans 14 amino acids. Unmatched junction bases numbered 3, after V lost 2 bases and J lost 1 base. Germline loops: CDR1 SQVTM, CDR2 ANQGSEA. The CDR3 sequence: CSVEKGAGTDTQYF. In DNA form, the CDR3 reads TGCAGCGTTGAAAAGGGGGCAGGCACAGATACGCAGTATTTT.

This chain links TRBV7-2 with TRBJ2-1, with 11 bases lining up with TRBD1. CDR1 and CDR2 (germline): SGHTA, FQGNSA. The CDR3 has 15 residues. V lost 5 bases, J lost 3 bases, and 3 bases stayed unmatched. In DNA form, the CDR3 reads TGTGCCAGCAGCCCCGGGACAGGGGGCTACAATGAGCAGTTCTTC. The encoded protein is CASSPGTGGYNEQFF.

V gene TRBV3-1 (or the pseudogene TRBV3-2) combines with J gene TRBJ2-1, with D unresolved. CDR3 length equals 15 residues. The germline V and J ends were trimmed by 0 bases and 7 bases, with 13 bases remaining between them. Germline V gives CDR1 LGHDT, CDR2 YNNKEL (reference sequence). CDR3 sequence (DNA): TGTGCCAGCAGCCAAGATCTAGTGACAACGAATGAGCAGTTCTTC. Its translation: CASSQDLVTTNEQFF.

CDR3 residues: CASSEATGSGNTIYF. CDR3 DNA: TGCGCCAGCAGTGAGGCGACAGGATCTGGAAACACCATATATTTT. V and J are TRBV10-1 and TRBJ1-3; D may be TRBD1 (6 bases). CDR1 is WNHNN, CDR2 SYGVQD, per germline (reference sequence). CDR3 length equals 15 residues. The V end was cut by 2 bases, the J end by 1 base, with 9 bases between.

The V and J genes are TRBV19 and TRBJ2-3, with D uncertain. Germline V gives CDR1 LNHDA, CDR2 SQIVND (reference sequence). Trimming shortened V by 10 bases and J by 4 bases, and 12 bases separated the two germline ends. The CDR3 has 12 residues. The CDR3, as DNA: TGTGCCACCCGGTCTTTGGCAGATACGCAGTATTTT. Protein product: CATRSLADTQYF.

V gene TRBV29-1 combines with J gene TRBJ1-1; D is possibly TRBD1 (5 bases). CDR1 and CDR2 (germline): SQVTM, ANQGSEA. Between the trimmed V and J ends, which lost 8 bases and 1 base, there was a span of 17 bases. The length of the CDR3 is 14 residues. The CDR3 nucleotides are TGCAGCTTAAAAAGGGGCTCCGGGAACACTGAAGCTTTCTTT. This translates into CSLKRGSGNTEAFF.

This clone has a handful of counts. The chain recombines TRBV19 with TRBJ2-7, with 10 bases aligning to TRBD1. The germline gives CDR1 LNHDA, CDR2 SQIVND (reference sequence). V lost 6 bases to trimming and J lost 1 base; unmatched junction nucleotides: 6. The length of the CDR3 is 15 residues. The DNA of the CDR3 is TGTGCCAGTAGAGAGACGGGACAGGGGTCCTACGAGCAGTACTTC. The encoded protein is CASRETGQGSYEQYF.

The chain is built from TRBV11-2 and TRBJ2-7; a possible D gene is TRBD1 (5 bases). CDR3 length equals 14 residues. Germline CDR1 SGHAT, CDR2 FQNNGV. Trimming took 3 bases from V and 4 from J, leaving 13 bases between them. The CDR3 DNA reads as TGTGCCAGCAGCTTTAGACAGACGTCTTACGAGCAGTACTTC. This translates into CASSFRQTSYEQYF.

This clone was counted once. V usage is TRBV2 and J usage is TRBJ2-1, with D uncertain. There are 12 residues in the CDR3. Germline V gives CDR1 SNHLY, CDR2 FYNNEI. V dropped 7 bases and J dropped 8 bases, with 12 bases sitting between them. Written as DNA, the CDR3 is TGTGCCAGCACTATCCTGCGCGATGAGCAGTTCTTC. This encodes CASTILRDEQFF.

The chain employs TRBV27 and TRBJ2-7, with TRBD1 identical over 8 bases. The CDR3 has 19 amino acids. V dropped 3 bases and J dropped 0; count of bases not matched to a gene: 16. Germline CDR1 reads MNHEY; CDR2 reads SMNVEV (reference sequence). The CDR3 nucleotides are TGTGCCAGCAGTTTTTCCAGGGGGCAAGGGACTGGACCCTCCTACGAGCAGTACTTC. As protein: CASSFSRGQGTGPSYEQYF.

The chain employs TRBV5-1 and TRBJ1-5, with 8 positions matching TRBD1. The CDR3 consists of 15 residues. Unmatched junction bases numbered 3, after V lost 4 bases and J lost 0 bases. Germline CDR1 reads SGHRS; CDR2 reads YFSETQ. The DNA for the CDR3 is TGCGCCAGCAGCCTCGGACAGGGTAGCAATCAGCCCCAGCATTTT. Translating it yields CASSLGQGSNQPQHF.

This rearrangement joins TRBV18 to TRBJ1-1; 10 bases line up with TRBD1. The CDR3 is 14 residues long. The germline V gene has CDR1 KGHSH and CDR2 LQKENI. J gave up 5 bases and V 8 bases, and 8 bases lay outside the gene matches. CDR3 loop: CASTTGTGATEAFF. The CDR3 nucleotides read TGTGCCAGCACCACCGGGACAGGGGCAACTGAAGCTTTCTTT.

The chain's CDR3 is CASSYAGTGNTIYF. Written as DNA, the CDR3 is TGTGCCAGCAGTTACGCAGGGACTGGAAACACCATATATTTT. The chain carries TRBV6-2 or TRBV6-3 and TRBJ1-3; D is perhaps TRBD1 (5 bases). Germline-derived CDR1 and CDR2 are MNHEY and SVGEGT. This CDR3 has 14 amino acids. The V end was cut by 2 bases, the J end by 2 bases, with 7 bases between.

The chain has TRBV6-1 and TRBJ2-7; TRBD2 matches at 9 bases. There are 15 residues in the CDR3. Germline trimming cut 0 bases from V and 0 bases from J; bases unmatched to any gene: 0. Germline-derived CDR1 and CDR2 are MNHNS and SASEGT. CDR3 loop: CASSEASGSSYEQYF. In nucleotides, the CDR3 is TGTGCCAGCAGTGAAGCTAGCGGGAGCTCCTACGAGCAGTACTTC.

The chain links TRBV2 to TRBJ2-5; no definite D call. Trimming took 5 bases from V and 3 from J, leaving 7 bases between them. The CDR3 spans 12 residues. Germline assignment: CDR1 SNHLY and CDR2 FYNNEI. In DNA form, the CDR3 reads TGTGCCAGCAGTCTATCAGAAGAGACCCAGTACTTC. Translated: CASSLSEETQYF.

The chain recombines TRBV2 with TRBJ1-5, with D unclear. The germline V gene has CDR1 SNHLY and CDR2 FYNNEI. Trimming removed 6 bases at V and 7 bases at J, with 16 bases between. The CDR3 has 14 amino acids. Here the CDR3 reads CASRKAQVGQPQHF. The CDR3 nucleotides are TGTGCCAGCAGAAAAGCCCAGGTGGGACAGCCCCAGCATTTT.

This chain joins TRBV27 and TRBJ1-5, with a possible D match to TRBD1 (6 bases). V was clipped by 6 bases and J by 2 bases, with 14 bases between them. Germline V gives CDR1 MNHEY, CDR2 SMNVEV (reference sequence). CDR3 length: 15 residues. The CDR3, as DNA: TGTGCCAGCAGGCAGGGGATGGTCGGCAATCAGCCCCAGCATTTT. Protein product: CASRQGMVGNQPQHF.

This sequence joins TRBV11-2 and TRBJ2-3, with 7 bases that match TRBD2. Trimming removed 2 bases from V and 1 base from J; junction bases left unmatched: 6. The length of the CDR3 is 16 residues. Germline CDR1 and CDR2: SGHAT and FQNNGV. CDR3 amino acids: CASSLSSSGRTDTQYF. CDR3 DNA: TGTGCCAGCAGCTTATCGTCTAGCGGCCGCACAGATACGCAGTATTTT.

The chain has TRBV7-6 and TRBJ1-5; D remains ambiguous. V lost 1 base, J lost 4 bases, and 11 bases lay in between. The CDR3 length is 15 residues. CDR1 is SGHVS, CDR2 FNYEAQ, per germline. The CDR3 region is CASSLGADENQPQHF. CDR3 coding DNA: TGTGCCAGCAGCTTAGGGGCTGATGAGAATCAGCCCCAGCATTTT.

The chain recombines TRBV18 with TRBJ2-7; the match to TRBD2 covers 7 bases. This CDR3 spans 13 amino acids. In germline, CDR1 is KGHSH, CDR2 LQKENI. V shed 6 bases, J shed 6 bases, and the junction held 8 bases outside the gene matches. The CDR3 sequence: CASSTQWEGEQYF. DNA of the CDR3: TGTGCCAGCTCCACACAATGGGAGGGCGAGCAGTACTTC.

This rearrangement joins TRBV7-8 to TRBJ2-7, with D perhaps TRBD1 or TRBD2 (5 bases each). The CDR3 spans 15 residues. V was pared by 0 bases and J by 1 base, with 10 bases between. CDR1 and CDR2 (germline): SGHVS, FQNEAQ. The CDR3 bases are TGTGCCAGCAGCTTAGCGGGGGTAAGATCCTACGAGCAGTACTTC. It yields the protein CASSLAGVRSYEQYF.

This clone was seen once. The chain combines TRBV7-2 with TRBJ1-6; a weak D match, TRBD1 (5 bases). The CDR3 runs 14 residues. The V end lost 6 bases, the J end lost 8 bases, and 14 bases lay between the germline ends. The germline CDR1 and CDR2 sequences are SGHTA and FQGNSA. CDR3 coding DNA: TGTGCCAGCAGGGCAGGCAGGGAGGATTCACCCCTCCACTTT. It is translated as CASRAGREDSPLHF.

The chain combines TRBV11-3 with TRBJ2-7; D call uncertain. Trimming took 2 bases from V and 3 from J, leaving 5 bases between them. The germline V gene encodes CDR1 SGHNT and CDR2 YENEEA. The CDR3 totals 12 residues. The CDR3 DNA sequence: TGTGCCAGCAGCTTAAATGGCTACGAGCAGTACTTC. Translating gives CASSLNGYEQYF.